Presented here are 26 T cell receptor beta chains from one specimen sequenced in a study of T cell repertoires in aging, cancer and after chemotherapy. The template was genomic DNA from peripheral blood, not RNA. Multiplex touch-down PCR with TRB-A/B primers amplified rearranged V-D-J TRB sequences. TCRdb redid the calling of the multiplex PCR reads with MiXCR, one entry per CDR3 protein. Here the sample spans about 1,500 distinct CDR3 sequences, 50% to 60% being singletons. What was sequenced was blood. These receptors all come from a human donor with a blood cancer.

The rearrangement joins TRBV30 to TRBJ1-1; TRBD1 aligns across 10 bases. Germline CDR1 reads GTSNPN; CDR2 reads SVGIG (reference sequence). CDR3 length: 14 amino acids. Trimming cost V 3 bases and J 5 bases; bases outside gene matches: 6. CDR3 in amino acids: CAWRMTGGYTEAFF. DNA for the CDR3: TGTGCCTGGAGGATGACAGGGGGCTATACTGAAGCTTTCTTT.

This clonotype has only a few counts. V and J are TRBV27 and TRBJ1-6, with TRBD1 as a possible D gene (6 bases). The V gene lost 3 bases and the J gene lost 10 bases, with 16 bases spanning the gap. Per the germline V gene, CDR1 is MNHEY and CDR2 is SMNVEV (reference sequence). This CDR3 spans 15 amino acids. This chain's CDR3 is CASSFTTGTRSPLHF. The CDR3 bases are TGTGCCAGCAGTTTCACGACAGGCACGAGATCACCCCTCCACTTT.

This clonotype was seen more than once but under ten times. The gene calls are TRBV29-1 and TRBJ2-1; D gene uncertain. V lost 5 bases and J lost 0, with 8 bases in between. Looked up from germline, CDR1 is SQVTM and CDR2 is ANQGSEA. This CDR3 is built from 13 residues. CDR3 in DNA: TGCAGCGTTAGGCGGAGCTCCTACAATGAGCAGTTCTTC. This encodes CSVRRSSYNEQFF.

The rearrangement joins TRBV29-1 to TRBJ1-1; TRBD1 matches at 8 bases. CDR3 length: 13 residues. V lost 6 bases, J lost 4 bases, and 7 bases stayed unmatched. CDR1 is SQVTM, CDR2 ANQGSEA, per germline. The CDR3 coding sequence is TGCAGCGTCGCGTTAGGACAGGGCACTGAAGCTTTCTTT. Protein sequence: CSVALGQGTEAFF.

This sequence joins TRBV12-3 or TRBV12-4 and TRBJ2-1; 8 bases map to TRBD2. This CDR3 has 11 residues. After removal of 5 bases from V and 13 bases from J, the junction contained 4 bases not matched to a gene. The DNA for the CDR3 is TGTGCCAGCAGTAAGCGGGGGCAACAGTTCTTC. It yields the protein CASSKRGQQFF.

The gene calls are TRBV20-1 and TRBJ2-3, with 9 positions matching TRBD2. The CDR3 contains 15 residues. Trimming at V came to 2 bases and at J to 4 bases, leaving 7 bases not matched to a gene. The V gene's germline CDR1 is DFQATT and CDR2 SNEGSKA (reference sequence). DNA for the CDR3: TGCAGTGCTAGAAGGGGACTAGCTTCTGCAGATACGCAGTATTTT. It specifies CSARRGLASADTQYF.

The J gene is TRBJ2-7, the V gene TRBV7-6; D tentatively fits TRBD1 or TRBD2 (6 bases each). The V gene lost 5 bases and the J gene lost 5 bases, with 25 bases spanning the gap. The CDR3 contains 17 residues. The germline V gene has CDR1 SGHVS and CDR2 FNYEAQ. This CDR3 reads CASSPVLGLGGYHEQYF. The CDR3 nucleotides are TGTGCCAGCAGCCCAGTCCTCGGTCTAGGGGGGTACCACGAGCAGTACTTC.

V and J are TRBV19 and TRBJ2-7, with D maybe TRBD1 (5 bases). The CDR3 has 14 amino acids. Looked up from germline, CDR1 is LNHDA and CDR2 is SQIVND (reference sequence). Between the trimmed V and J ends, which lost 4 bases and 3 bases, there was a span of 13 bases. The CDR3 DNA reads TGTGCCAGTAGTAAGGAAACAGGCTACTACGAGCAGTACTTC. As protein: CASSKETGYYEQYF.

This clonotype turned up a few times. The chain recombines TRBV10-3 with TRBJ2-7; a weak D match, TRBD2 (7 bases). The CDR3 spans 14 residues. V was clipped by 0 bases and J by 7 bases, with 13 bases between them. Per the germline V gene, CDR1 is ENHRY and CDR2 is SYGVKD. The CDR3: CAISESPGRGEQYF. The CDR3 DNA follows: TGTGCCATCAGTGAGTCGCCAGGGAGGGGGGAGCAGTACTTC.

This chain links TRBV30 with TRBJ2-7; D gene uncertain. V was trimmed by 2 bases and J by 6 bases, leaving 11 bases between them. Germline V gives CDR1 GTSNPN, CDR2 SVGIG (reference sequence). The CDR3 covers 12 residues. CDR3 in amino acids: CAWSPHGGEQYF. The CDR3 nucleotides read TGTGCCTGGAGTCCCCATGGCGGCGAGCAGTACTTC. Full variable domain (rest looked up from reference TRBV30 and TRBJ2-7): SQTIHQWPATLVQPVGSPLSLECTVEGTSNPNLYWYRQAAGRGLQLLFYSVGIGQISSEVPQNLSASRPQDRQFILSSKKLLLSDSGFYLCAWSPHGGEQYFGPGTRLTVT.

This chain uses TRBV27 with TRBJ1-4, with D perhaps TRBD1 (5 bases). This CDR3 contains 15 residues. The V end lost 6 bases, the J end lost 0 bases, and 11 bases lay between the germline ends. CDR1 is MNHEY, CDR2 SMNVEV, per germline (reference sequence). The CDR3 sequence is CASSQSTATNEKLFF. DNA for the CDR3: TGTGCCAGCAGCCAATCGACAGCAACTAATGAAAAACTGTTTTTT.

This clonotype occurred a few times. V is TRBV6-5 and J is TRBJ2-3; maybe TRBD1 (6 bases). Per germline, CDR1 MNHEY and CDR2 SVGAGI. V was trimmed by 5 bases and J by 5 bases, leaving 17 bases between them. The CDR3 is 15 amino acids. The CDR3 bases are TGTGCCAGCAGTGACGGTTTGGGGGCGGGAGATACGCAGTATTTT. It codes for CASSDGLGAGDTQYF.

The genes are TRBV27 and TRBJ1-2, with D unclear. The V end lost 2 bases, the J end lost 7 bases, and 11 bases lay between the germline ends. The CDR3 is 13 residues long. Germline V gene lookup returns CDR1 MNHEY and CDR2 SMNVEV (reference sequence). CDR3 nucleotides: TGTGCCAGCAGTTTAACCAGGCACGGTGGCTACACCTTC. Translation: CASSLTRHGGYTF.

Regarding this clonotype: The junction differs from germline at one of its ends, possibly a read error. CDR3 in DNA: TGTGCCACCAGTGACTTCGGACAGGGATTGAACACCGGGGAGCTGTTTTTT. Its protein product is CATSDFGQGLNTGELFF. The chain uses TRBV27 and TRBJ2-2; 8 positions agree with TRBD1. The germline V gene encodes CDR1 MNHEY and CDR2 SMNVEV (reference sequence). CDR3 length equals 17 residues.

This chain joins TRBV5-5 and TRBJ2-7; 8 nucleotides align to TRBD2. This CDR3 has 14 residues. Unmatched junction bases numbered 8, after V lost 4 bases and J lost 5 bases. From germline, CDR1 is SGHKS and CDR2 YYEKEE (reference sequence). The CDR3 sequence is CASSLGTRNDEQYF. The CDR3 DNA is TGTGCCAGCAGCCTTGGGACTAGGAACGACGAGCAGTACTTC. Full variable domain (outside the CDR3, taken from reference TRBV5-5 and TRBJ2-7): DAGVTQSPTHLIKTRGQQVTLRCSPISGHKSVSWYQQVLGQGPQFIFQYYEKEERGRGNFPDRFSARQFPNYSSELNVNALLLGDSALYLCASSLGTRNDEQYFGPGTRLTVT.

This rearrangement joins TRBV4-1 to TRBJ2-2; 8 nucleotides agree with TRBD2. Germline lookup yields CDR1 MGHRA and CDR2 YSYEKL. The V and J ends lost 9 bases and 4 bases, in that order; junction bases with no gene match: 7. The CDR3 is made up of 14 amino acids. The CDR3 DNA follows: TGCGCCAGTCACGAAGGGACTAGCACCGGGGAGCTGTTTTTT. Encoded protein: CASHEGTSTGELFF.

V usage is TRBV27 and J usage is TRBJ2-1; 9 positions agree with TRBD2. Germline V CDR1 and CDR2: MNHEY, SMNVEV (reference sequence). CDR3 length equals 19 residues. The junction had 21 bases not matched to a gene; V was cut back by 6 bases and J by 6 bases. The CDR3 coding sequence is TGTGCCAGCAGCCAAACCGATCGGACTTCGGCGGGAGGGCCCAATGAGCAGTTCTTC. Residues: CASSQTDRTSAGGPNEQFF.

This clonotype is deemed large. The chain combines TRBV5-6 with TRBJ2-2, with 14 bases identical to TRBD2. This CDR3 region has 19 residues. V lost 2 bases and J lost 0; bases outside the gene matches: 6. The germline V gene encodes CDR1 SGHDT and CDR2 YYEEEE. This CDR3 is CASSFHWGLAGANTGELFF. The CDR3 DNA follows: TGTGCCAGCAGCTTCCATTGGGGACTAGCGGGAGCGAACACCGGGGAGCTGTTTTTT.

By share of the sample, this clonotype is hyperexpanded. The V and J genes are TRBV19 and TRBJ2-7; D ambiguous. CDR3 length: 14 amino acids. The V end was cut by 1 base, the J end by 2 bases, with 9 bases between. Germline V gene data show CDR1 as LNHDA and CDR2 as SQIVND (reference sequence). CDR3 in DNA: TGTGCCAGTAGTATAGCCCCGACAACCTACGAGCAGTACTTC. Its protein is CASSIAPTTYEQYF.

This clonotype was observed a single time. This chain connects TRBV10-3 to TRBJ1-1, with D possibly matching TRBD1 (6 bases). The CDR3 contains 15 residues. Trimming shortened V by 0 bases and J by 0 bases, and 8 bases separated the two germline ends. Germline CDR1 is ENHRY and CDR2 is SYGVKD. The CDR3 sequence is CAISESGQLNTEAFF. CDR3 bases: TGTGCCATCAGTGAGTCAGGACAGTTGAACACTGAAGCTTTCTTT.

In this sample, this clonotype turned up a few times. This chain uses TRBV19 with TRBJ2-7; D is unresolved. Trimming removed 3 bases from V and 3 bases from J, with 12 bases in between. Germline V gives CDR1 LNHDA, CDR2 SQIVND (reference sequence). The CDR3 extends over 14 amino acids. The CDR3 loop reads CASSIQAQFYEQYF. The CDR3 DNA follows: TGTGCCAGTAGTATCCAGGCCCAATTCTACGAGCAGTACTTC.

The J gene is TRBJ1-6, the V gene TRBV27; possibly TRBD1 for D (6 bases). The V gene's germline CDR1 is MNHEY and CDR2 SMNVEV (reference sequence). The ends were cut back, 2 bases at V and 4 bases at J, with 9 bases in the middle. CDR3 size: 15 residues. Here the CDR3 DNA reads TGTGCCAGCAGTTTACAGGACAGTTATAATTCACCCCTCCACTTT. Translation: CASSLQDSYNSPLHF.

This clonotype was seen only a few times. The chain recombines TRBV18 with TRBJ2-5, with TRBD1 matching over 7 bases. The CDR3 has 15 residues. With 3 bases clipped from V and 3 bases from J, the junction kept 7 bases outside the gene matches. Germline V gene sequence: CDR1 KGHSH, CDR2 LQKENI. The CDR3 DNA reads TGTGCCAGCTCACCGGACAGGTTGACTGAAGAGACCCAGTACTTC. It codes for CASSPDRLTEETQYF.

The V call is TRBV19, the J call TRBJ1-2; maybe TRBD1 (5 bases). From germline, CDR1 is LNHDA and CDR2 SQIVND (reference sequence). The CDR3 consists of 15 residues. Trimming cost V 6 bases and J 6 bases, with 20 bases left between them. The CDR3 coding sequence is TGTGCCAGTAGCTCTGGGGCGGCGGGGGAGAATGGCTACACCTTC. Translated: CASSSGAAGENGYTF. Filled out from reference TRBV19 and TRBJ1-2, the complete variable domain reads DGGITQSPKYLFRKEGQNVTLSCEQNLNHDAMYWYRQDPGQGLRLIYYSQIVNDFQKGDIAEGYSVSREKKESFPLTVTSAQKNPTAFYLCASSSGAAGENGYTFGSGTRLTVV.

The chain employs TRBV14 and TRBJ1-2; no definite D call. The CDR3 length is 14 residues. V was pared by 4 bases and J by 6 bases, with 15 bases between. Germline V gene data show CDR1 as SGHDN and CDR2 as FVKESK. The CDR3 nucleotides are TGTGCCAGCAGCCCGACGCTGGGGAGGGATGGCTACACCTTC. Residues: CASSPTLGRDGYTF.

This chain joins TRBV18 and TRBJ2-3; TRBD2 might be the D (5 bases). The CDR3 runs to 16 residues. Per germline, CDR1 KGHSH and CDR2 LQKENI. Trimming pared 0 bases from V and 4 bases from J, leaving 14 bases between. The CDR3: CASSPPAAGRSDTQYF. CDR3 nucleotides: TGTGCCAGCTCACCACCGGCCGCGGGTAGGTCAGATACGCAGTATTTT.